The 18 T cell receptor beta chains listed next were all sequenced from one sample in a study of T-cell memory formation after mild COVID-19. From the 5' RACE reads, TCRdb called clonotypes with MiXCR, one entry per CDR3 protein. This table has under 450,000 distinct CDR3 sequences, around a fifth appearing once. Sequenced: PBMCs or a T cell subset sorted from them (not recorded which). These receptor sequences come from a young man who had mild COVID-19 (a few samples of this study predate the infection). Cell type and time point are not known.

This clonotype was found a few times. The chain recombines TRBV5-1 with TRBJ1-1; weak D call: TRBD1 (5 bases). Germline V gene lookup returns CDR1 SGHRS and CDR2 YFSETQ. CDR3 size: 14 residues. V was trimmed by 7 bases and J by 0 bases, leaving 13 bases between them. CDR3 coding DNA: TGCGCCAGCGCACTTCGGGGGATGAACACTGAAGCTTTCTTT. Translation gives CASALRGMNTEAFF.

This rearrangement joins TRBV27 to TRBJ2-6; no firm D call. Trimming took 4 bases from V and 4 from J, leaving 11 bases between them. This CDR3 has 15 residues. Per the germline V gene, CDR1 is MNHEY and CDR2 is SMNVEV (reference sequence). The CDR3 loop is CASSSGFPGANVLTF. The CDR3 region has the DNA TGTGCCAGCAGTTCTGGGTTCCCGGGGGCCAACGTCCTGACTTTC.

This clonotype was detected a few times. The chain employs TRBV27 and TRBJ2-1; the D is unclear. From germline, CDR1 is MNHEY and CDR2 SMNVEV (reference sequence). V lost 3 bases and J 9 bases, leaving 9 bases between the germline ends. The CDR3 length is 12 residues. Here the CDR3 DNA reads TGTGCCAGCAGTTTGACTGGTATTGAGCAGTTCTTC. This sequence encodes CASSLTGIEQFF.

The rearrangement joins TRBV7-2 to TRBJ1-6, with D perhaps TRBD1 (6 bases). Between the trimmed V and J ends, which lost 5 bases and 10 bases, there was a span of 15 bases. Germline V lookup: CDR1 SGHTA, CDR2 FQGNSA. This CDR3 is built from 14 residues. The CDR3 protein is CASSPLGGESPLHF. As DNA, the CDR3 is TGTGCCAGCAGCCCGCTAGGGGGGGAGTCACCCCTCCACTTT. Looking up the rest from reference TRBV7-2 and TRBJ1-6 gives the full variable domain: GAGVSQSPSNKVTEKGKDVELRCDPISGHTALYWYRQSLGQGLEFLIYFQGNSAPDKSGLPSDRFSAERTGGSVSTLTIQRTQQEDSAVYLCASSPLGGESPLHFGNGTRLTVT.

Here the CDR3 DNA reads TGTGCCAGCAGCTTAGTTGGAGGGCAAACGATAGCAGCCCAGTACTTC. As protein: CASSLVGGQTIAAQYF. The chain recombines TRBV7-2 with TRBJ2-5, with D possibly being TRBD2 (6 bases). Germline loops: CDR1 SGHTA, CDR2 FQGNSA. The V end was cut by 1 base, the J end by 9 bases, with 21 bases between. The CDR3 is made up of 16 amino acids.

This clonotype was detected many times. The chain couples TRBV25-1 to TRBJ1-1; 7 bases agree with TRBD1. CDR1 MGHDK and CDR2 SYGVNS come from the germline V gene. The CDR3 runs to 14 residues. Losses at the gene ends were 4 bases for V and 6 bases for J; bases not matched to a gene: 8. CDR3 sequence (DNA): TGTGCCAGCAGTGGTCACAGGGGAAGGTCTGAAGCTTTCTTT. This encodes CASSGHRGRSEAFF.

This clonotype came up a few times. The junction and the germline gene differ at one end; a read error may be behind it. CDR3 nucleotide sequence: TGCAGCGGTGAACCCTTACCCTCCTACAATGAGCAGTTCTTC. Amino acid sequence: CSGEPLPSYNEQFF. This chain joins TRBV29-1 and TRBJ2-1; the D is unclear. Per the germline V gene, CDR1 is SQVTM and CDR2 is ANQGSEA. The length of the CDR3 is 14 residues.

This clonotype was detected ten times or more. V usage is TRBV6-2 or TRBV6-3 and J usage is TRBJ1-6, with D perhaps TRBD1 (5 bases). V lost 2 bases and J 6 bases, leaving 8 bases between the germline ends. CDR1 and CDR2 (germline): MNHEY, SVGEGT. The CDR3 is 14 residues long. CDR3 sequence (DNA): TGTGCCAGCAGTTACCTGACAGCTAATTCACCCCTCCACTTT. Its protein product is CASSYLTANSPLHF.

The chain is built from TRBV28 and TRBJ2-3, with 12 bases matching TRBD2. The CDR3 is 17 amino acids. With V trimmed by 5 bases and J by 0 bases, 6 bases remained unmatched. Looked up from germline, CDR1 is MDHEN and CDR2 is SYDVKM. This CDR3 reads CASSPLAGGPSTDTQYF. CDR3 nucleotide sequence: TGTGCCAGCAGTCCGCTAGCGGGGGGGCCGAGCACAGATACGCAGTATTTT.

This clonotype was picked up a small number of times. J is TRBJ1-4 and V is TRBV4-3; D gene ambiguous. This CDR3 region has 15 residues. Trimming removed 1 base at V and 7 bases at J, with 13 bases between. Looked up from germline, CDR1 is LGHNA and CDR2 is YSLEER. This chain's CDR3 is CASSQVGVGFEKLFF. CDR3 DNA: TGCGCCAGCAGCCAAGTCGGGGTGGGTTTTGAAAAACTGTTTTTT.

The chain carries TRBV7-2 and TRBJ2-7; TRBD2 is a possible D gene (5 bases). This CDR3 has 13 amino acids. Germline CDR1 and CDR2: SGHTA and FQGNSA. The germline V and J ends were trimmed by 5 bases and 7 bases, with 15 bases remaining between them. The CDR3 DNA follows: TGTGCCAGCAGCCACCGGGCAGCGGAGGAGCAGTACTTC. Its protein is CASSHRAAEEQYF.

V usage is TRBV9 and J usage is TRBJ2-5; unclear D gene. V gave up 3 bases and J gave up 6 bases, with 9 bases separating them. From germline, CDR1 is SGDLS and CDR2 YYNGEE. This CDR3 spans 12 amino acids. CDR3 sequence (DNA): TGTGCCAGCAGCGGGACCATGCAGACCCAGTACTTC. It encodes CASSGTMQTQYF.

The chain employs TRBV5-1 and TRBJ2-1, with a tentative D call TRBD1 (6 bases). CDR1 is SGHRS, CDR2 YFSETQ, per germline. Trimming left V 4 bases short and J 7 bases short, with 21 bases between. The CDR3 sequence is 16 residues long. The CDR3 bases are TGCGCCAGCAGCGCCCGGGAACAAGGGGGAGTAAATGAGCAGTTCTTC. This gives the protein CASSAREQGGVNEQFF.

This clonotype was picked up many times. V usage is TRBV5-6 and J usage is TRBJ1-1; D is unresolved. This CDR3 region has 13 residues. The germline V gene encodes CDR1 SGHDT and CDR2 YYEEEE. With 0 bases removed from V and 6 bases from J, the gap between germline ends came to 9 bases. CDR3 nucleotides: TGTGCCAGCAGCTTGGATAGGTTAGCTGAAGCTTTCTTT. It translates to CASSLDRLAEAFF.

The V and J genes are TRBV4-1 and TRBJ2-2, with TRBD2 matching 7 bases. The germline gives CDR1 MGHRA, CDR2 YSYEKL. J lost 4 bases, V lost 2 bases, and 4 bases had no gene match. The CDR3 totals 15 residues. CDR3 loop: CASSQKGRGTGELFF. CDR3 bases: TGCGCCAGCAGCCAAAAAGGGAGGGGCACCGGGGAGCTGTTTTTT.

This sequence joins TRBV27 and TRBJ2-7, with D unclear. Germline CDR1 reads MNHEY; CDR2 reads SMNVEV (reference sequence). The ends were cut back, 0 bases at V and 7 bases at J, with 7 bases in the middle. The CDR3 totals 12 residues. The chain's CDR3 is CASSLSIGEQYF. The CDR3 region has the DNA TGTGCCAGCAGTTTATCGATTGGGGAGCAGTACTTC.

Here the CDR3 reads CASSLTGGWGYTF. CDR3 bases: TGTGCCAGCAGTTTAACAGGGGGCTGGGGCTACACCTTC. The V call is TRBV27, the J call TRBJ1-2, with 9 bases aligning to TRBD1. The CDR3 covers 13 residues. The V segment lost 2 bases and the J segment 8 bases; nucleotides outside the gene matches: 3. Germline CDR1 and CDR2: MNHEY and SMNVEV (reference sequence).

The chain links TRBV29-1 to TRBJ1-2; TRBD1 might be the D (6 bases). With 3 bases removed from V and 1 base from J, the gap between germline ends came to 12 bases. Germline V gives CDR1 SQVTM, CDR2 ANQGSEA. This CDR3 is built from 14 residues. The CDR3 DNA is TGCAGCGTTGACTCAGGGGCACTTAACTATGGCTACACCTTC. Translated: CSVDSGALNYGYTF.